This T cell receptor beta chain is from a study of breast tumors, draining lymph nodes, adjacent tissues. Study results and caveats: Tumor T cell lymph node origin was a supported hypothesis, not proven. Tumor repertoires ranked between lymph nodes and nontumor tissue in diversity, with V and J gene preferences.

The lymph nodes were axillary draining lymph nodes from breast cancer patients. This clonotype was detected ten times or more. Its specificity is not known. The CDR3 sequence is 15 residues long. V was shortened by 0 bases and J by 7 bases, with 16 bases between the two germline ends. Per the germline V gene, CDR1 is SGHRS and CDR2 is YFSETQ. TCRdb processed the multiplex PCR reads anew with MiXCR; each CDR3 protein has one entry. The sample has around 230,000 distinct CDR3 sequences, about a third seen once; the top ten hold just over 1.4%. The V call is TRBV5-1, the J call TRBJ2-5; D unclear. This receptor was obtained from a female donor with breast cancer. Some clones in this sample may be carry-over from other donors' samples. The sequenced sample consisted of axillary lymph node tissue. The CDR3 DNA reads TGCGCCAGCAGCTTGGCCGCAGGAGTAGTAGGGACCCAGTACTTC. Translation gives CASSLAAGVVGTQYF.